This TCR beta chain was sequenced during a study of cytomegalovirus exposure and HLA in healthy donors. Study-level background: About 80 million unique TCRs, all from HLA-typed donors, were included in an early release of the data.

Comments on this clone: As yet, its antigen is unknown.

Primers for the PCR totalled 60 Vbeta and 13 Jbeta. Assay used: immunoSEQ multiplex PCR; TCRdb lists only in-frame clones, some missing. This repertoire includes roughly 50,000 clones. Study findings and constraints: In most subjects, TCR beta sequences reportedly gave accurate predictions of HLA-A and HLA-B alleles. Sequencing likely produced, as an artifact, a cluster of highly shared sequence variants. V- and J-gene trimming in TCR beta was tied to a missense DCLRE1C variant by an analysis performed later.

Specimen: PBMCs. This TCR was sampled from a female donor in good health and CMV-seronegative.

In nucleotides, the CDR3 is TGTGCCTGGAGTGGCTGGACTAGCGGCTCCTACGAGCAGTACTTC. It encodes CAWSGWTSGSYEQYF. The rearrangement links TRBV30 to TRBJ2-7; TRBD2 aligns across 10 bases. CDR1 and CDR2 (germline): GTSNPN, SVGIG (reference sequence). V shed 1 base and J 0 bases; nucleotides not matched to a gene: 3. The CDR3 is 15 residues long.